This record concerns one T cell receptor beta chain sequence. Which antigen it targets is not known. One base away there is no much larger clone; base qualities are not given. The method behind the library was the immunoSEQ multiplex PCR assay. As stored in TCRdb, this immuneACCESS dataset retains in-frame rearrangements with V and J assigned. A fraction of the clones does not appear; measured against another copy, unresolved V genes explain less than half of the discrepancy, and the remainder lacks a known reason. The sample table shows 45,000 to 65,000 clones, and nearly 95% are seen once. Of the sample, 0.45% to 0.6% falls within the top ten clones. The data belong to a study of T cell changes during pregnancy in multiple sclerosis (dated by TCRdb to about 2019). Turning to the overall study: The study looked at changes in the T cell repertoire across pregnancy in women with multiple sclerosis.

Taken from cysteine to phenylalanine, the CDR3 has 18 residues. Just the 54-base CDR3 DNA is kept, in frame starting at base 1. V loses 0 bases, J loses 3 bases, and the germline ends lie 15 bases apart. The germline V gene sets CDR1 to MGHRA and CDR2 to YSYEKL. Sequencing used CD4+ T cells from peripheral blood mononuclear cells, obtained in the third trimester of pregnancy. The chain links TRBV4-1 with TRBJ1-6, with TRBD1 perhaps the D gene, on 5 matching bases. The TCR comes from a female donor with multiple sclerosis, enrolled in a pregnancy study. The sequence in DNA is TGCGCCAGCAGCCAAGAAGGGGCGGAAAGCTACTATAATTCACCCCTCCACTTT. This gives the protein CASSQEGAESYYNSPLHF.